This passage covers 10 T cell receptor beta chains from one sample sequenced in a study of identical twins. TCRdb re-called the 5' RACE reads with MiXCR, one entry per CDR3 protein. This table holds roughly 290,000 distinct CDR3 sequences, roughly 9.7% found once. These records were also assigned to another study, of yellow fever vaccine responses in identical twins.

What was sequenced was CD8+ T cells sorted from blood. The receptors come from a woman younger than 30 in good health.

Only a few counts were recorded for this clonotype. The V call is TRBV30, the J call TRBJ2-4; the D gene is possibly TRBD1 (6 bases). The germline V and J ends were trimmed by 5 bases and 4 bases, with 18 bases remaining between them. The CDR3 loop spans 15 amino acids. From germline, CDR1 is GTSNPN and CDR2 SVGIG (reference sequence). In DNA, the CDR3 is TGTGCCTGGGCGATAACAGGGAAAGCAAAAAACATTCAGTACTTC. Its translation is CAWAITGKAKNIQYF. The full variable domain, in which reference TRBV30 and TRBJ2-4 provide the parts outside the CDR3, is SQTIHQWPATLVQPVGSPLSLECTVEGTSNPNLYWYRQAAGRGLQLLFYSVGIGQISSEVPQNLSASRPQDRQFILSSKKLLLSDSGFYLCAWAITGKAKNIQYFGAGTRLSVL.

This clonotype occurred a few times. The CDR3 DNA follows: TGCGCCAGCAGCATGGGGACCGTACCCTACGAGCAGTACTTC. It codes for CASSMGTVPYEQYF. V usage is TRBV5-1 and J usage is TRBJ2-7; D possibly matches TRBD1 or TRBD2 (5 bases each). The CDR3 is made up of 14 amino acids. Trimming stripped 4 bases from V and 2 bases from J, with 13 bases between. Per the germline V gene, CDR1 is SGHRS and CDR2 is YFSETQ.

This clonotype was seen at least ten times. This chain links TRBV7-9 with TRBJ1-5; TRBD1 might be the D (6 bases). The CDR3 extends over 13 amino acids. V shed 4 bases and J shed 7 bases, with 11 bases lying between them. Germline V gene sequence: CDR1 SEHNR, CDR2 FQNEAQ (reference sequence). CDR3 nucleotide sequence: TGTGCCAGCAGCTCTCCCGGGGGCCAGCCCCAGCATTTT. This sequence encodes CASSSPGGQPQHF.

The sample holds many counts of this clonotype. The rearrangement uses TRBV29-1 and TRBJ1-4, with a tentative D call TRBD1 (5 bases). V dropped 7 bases and J dropped 7 bases, with 13 bases sitting between them. Germline V gene sequence: CDR1 SQVTM, CDR2 ANQGSEA. CDR3 length: 12 residues. CDR3 coding DNA: TGCAGCGCTGCAGGGAATCGTGAAAAACTGTTTTTT. Encoded protein: CSAAGNREKLFF. The whole variable domain, remainder taken from reference TRBV29-1 and TRBJ1-4, is SAVISQKPSRDICQRGTSLTIQCQVDSQVTMMFWYRQQPGQSLTLIATANQGSEATYESGFVIDKFPISRPNLTFSTLTVSNMSPEDSSIYLCSAAGNREKLFFGSGTQLSVL.

This clonotype was seen repeatedly, ten times or more. J is TRBJ2-2 and V is TRBV4-2; D is unresolved. The CDR3 contains 14 residues. Germline V gives CDR1 LGHNA, CDR2 YNFKEQ. V lost 2 bases and J lost 5, with 9 bases in between. CDR3 amino acids: CASSQSAVTGELFF. CDR3 bases: TGTGCCAGCAGCCAATCCGCCGTAACCGGGGAGCTGTTTTTT.

The chain recombines TRBV19 with TRBJ1-5; 7 positions match TRBD1. V was pared by 3 bases and J by 1 base, with 3 bases of the junction left unmatched. Germline V gives CDR1 LNHDA, CDR2 SQIVND (reference sequence). The length of the CDR3 is 15 residues. CDR3: CASSMRGRSNQPQHF. In nucleotides, the CDR3 is TGTGCCAGTAGTATGAGGGGGCGAAGCAATCAGCCCCAGCATTTT. Using reference TRBV19 and TRBJ1-5 for the parts outside the CDR3, the full variable domain is DGGITQSPKYLFRKEGQNVTLSCEQNLNHDAMYWYRQDPGQGLRLIYYSQIVNDFQKGDIAEGYSVSREKKESFPLTVTSAQKNPTAFYLCASSMRGRSNQPQHFGDGTRLSIL.

This clonotype was counted between two and nine times. The chain joins TRBV20-1 to TRBJ2-7; no clear D. Germline values: CDR1 DFQATT, CDR2 SNEGSKA (reference sequence). Trimming removed 0 bases at V and 7 bases at J, with 7 bases between. The CDR3 loop spans 11 amino acids. CDR3 sequence reads: CSARDLGEQYF. The CDR3, as DNA: TGCAGTGCTAGAGACCTAGGGGAGCAGTACTTC.

This clonotype was seen a few times. The chain uses TRBV27 and TRBJ1-1, with a possible D match to TRBD1 (6 bases). V lost 6 bases and J 2 bases, leaving 16 bases between the germline ends. This CDR3 has 15 amino acids. Germline loops: CDR1 MNHEY, CDR2 SMNVEV (reference sequence). As DNA, the CDR3 is TGTGCCAGCAGCTCCCCGGGGGGCCTTAACACTGAAGCTTTCTTT. Translating it yields CASSSPGGLNTEAFF.

Many counts were recorded for this clonotype. The chain employs TRBV20-1 and TRBJ1-2; D gene unclear. V lost 6 bases to trimming and J lost 6 bases, with 14 bases between them. Germline V gene sequence: CDR1 DFQATT, CDR2 SNEGSKA (reference sequence). This CDR3 has 12 amino acids. CDR3 sequence: CSAPGAWDGYTF. CDR3 coding DNA: TGCAGTGCCCCCGGAGCTTGGGATGGCTACACCTTC.

This clonotype has ten or more counts. The chain's CDR3 is CSAIWPGGNTGELFF. CDR3 sequence (DNA): TGCAGTGCTATATGGCCGGGAGGAAACACCGGGGAGCTGTTTTTT. This chain links TRBV20-1 with TRBJ2-2; TRBD2 aligns across 7 bases. The V gene's germline CDR1 is DFQATT and CDR2 SNEGSKA (reference sequence). V lost 4 bases to trimming and J lost 2 bases; unmatched junction nucleotides: 7. The CDR3 is 15 amino acids.